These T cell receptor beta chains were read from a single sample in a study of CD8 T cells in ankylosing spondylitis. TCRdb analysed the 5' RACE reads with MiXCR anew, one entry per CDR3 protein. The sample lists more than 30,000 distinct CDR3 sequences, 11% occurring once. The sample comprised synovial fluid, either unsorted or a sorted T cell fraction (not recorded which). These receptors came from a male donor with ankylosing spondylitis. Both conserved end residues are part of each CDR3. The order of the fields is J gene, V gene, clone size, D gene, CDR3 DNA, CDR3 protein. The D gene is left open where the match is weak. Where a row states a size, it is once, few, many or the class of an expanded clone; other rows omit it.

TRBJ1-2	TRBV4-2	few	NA	TGTGCCAGCAGCCAAGCCTCTCAAGAAAACTATGGCTACACCTTC	CASSQASQENYGYTF
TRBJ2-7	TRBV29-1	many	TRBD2	TGCAGCGCTTATAGCGGGAGCTCATACGAGCAGTACTTC	CSAYSGSSYEQYF
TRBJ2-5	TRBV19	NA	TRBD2	TGTGCCAGTAGTAGTCTTCTAGCGGGGAAAGAGACCCAGTACTTC	CASSSLLAGKETQYF
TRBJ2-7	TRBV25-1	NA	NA	TGTGCCAGCAGTGGATTCGGGTTCCCCTACGAGCAGTACTTC	CASSGFGFPYEQYF
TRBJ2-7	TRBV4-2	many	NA	TGTGCCAGCAGCCACCAATCGCAGGGATATGAGCAGTACTTC	CASSHQSQGYEQYF
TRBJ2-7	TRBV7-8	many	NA	TGTGCCAGCAGCTCCCGGATCACCTACGAGCAGTACTTC	CASSSRITYEQYF
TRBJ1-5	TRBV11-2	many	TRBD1	TGTGCCAGCAGCGACCCGGGACAGATGCATTTT	CASSDPGQMHF
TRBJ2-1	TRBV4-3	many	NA	TGCGCCAGCAGCCAAGCTGGCACGAGCTCCTACAATGAGCAGTTCTTC	CASSQAGTSSYNEQFF
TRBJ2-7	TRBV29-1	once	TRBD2	TGCAGCGCCGCGTCTAGCGGAAGGCAGTACGAGCAGTACTTC	CSAASSGRQYEQYF
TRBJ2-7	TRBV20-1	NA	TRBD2	TGCAGTGCTAGACTAGCGGGAGGAAGTCCCGGTTCTTCCTACGAGCAGTACTTC	CSARLAGGSPGSSYEQYF
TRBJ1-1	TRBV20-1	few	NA	TGCAGTGCTACGGGGGAAGCTTTCTTT	CSATGEAFF
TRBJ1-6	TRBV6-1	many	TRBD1	TGTGCCAGCAGTACGGCCGACAGGGATAATTCACCCCTCCACTTT	CASSTADRDNSPLHF
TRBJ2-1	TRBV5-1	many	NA	TGCGCCAGCAGTTTGGGGGTGGTTAGCGATGAGCAGTTCTTC	CASSLGVVSDEQFF
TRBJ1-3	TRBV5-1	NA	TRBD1	TGCGCCAGCAGCTTAAGTACAGGGGTTTCTGGAAACACCATATATTTT	CASSLSTGVSGNTIYF
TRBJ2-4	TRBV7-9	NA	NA	TGTGCCAGCAGCTTAGGGTCTAGTCTGGCCAAAAACATTCAGTACTTC	CASSLGSSLAKNIQYF
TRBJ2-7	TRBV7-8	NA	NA	TGTGCCAGCACCCCCTTGGTAGGGCTCCGATCCTACGAGCAGTACTTC	CASTPLVGLRSYEQYF
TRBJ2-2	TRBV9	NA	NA	TGTGCCAGCAGCGTAGTCCCCCTGGGGGGCACCGGGGAGCTGTTTTTT	CASSVVPLGGTGELFF
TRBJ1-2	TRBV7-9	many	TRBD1	TGTGCCAGCAGCATCGGACAGGGGGCAGTCTATGGCTACACCTTC	CASSIGQGAVYGYTF
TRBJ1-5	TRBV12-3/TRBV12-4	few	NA	TGTGCCAGCAGCCAGCGGACGGGGGTAGGTCAGCCCCAGCATTTT	CASSQRTGVGQPQHF
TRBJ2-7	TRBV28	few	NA	TGTGCCAGCAGTCCTTCTAAGGACTTCAGCTCCTACGAGCAGTACTTC	CASSPSKDFSSYEQYF
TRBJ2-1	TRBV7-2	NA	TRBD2	TGTGCCAGCAGCCCCAATGGCCTCCTAGCGGGAGAGCAGTTCTTC	CASSPNGLLAGEQFF
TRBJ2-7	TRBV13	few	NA	TGTGCCAGCAGCTTAGCAGTGCGGGCCTACGAGCAGTACTTC	CASSLAVRAYEQYF
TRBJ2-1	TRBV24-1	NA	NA	TGTGCCACCAGTGACTTAGGACACTGCCAAGGGAATGAGCAGTTCTTC	CATSDLGHCQGNEQFF
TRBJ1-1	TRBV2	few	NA	TGTGCCAGCAGCGCTGTACAGGGCTTGAACACTGAAGCTTTCTTT	CASSAVQGLNTEAFF
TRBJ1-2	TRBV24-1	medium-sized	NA	TGTGCCACCAGTGATTCCGGGACCTGGGGTGGCTACACCTTC	CATSDSGTWGGYTF
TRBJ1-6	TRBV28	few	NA	TGTGCCAGCAGTTTGATCGGGGGCTCCCTCCACTTT	CASSLIGGSLHF
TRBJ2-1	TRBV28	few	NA	TGTGCCAGCAGTTTATTGCAGGGTCACGGAGACAATGAGCAGTTCTTC	CASSLLQGHGDNEQFF
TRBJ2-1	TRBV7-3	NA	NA	TGTGCCAGCAGCTTGTTCCAGGATAATGAGCAGTTCTTC	CASSLFQDNEQFF
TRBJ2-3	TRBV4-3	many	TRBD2	TGCGCCAGCAGCCACGGACTAGCGGGAGTTGCAGATACGCAGTATTTT	CASSHGLAGVADTQYF
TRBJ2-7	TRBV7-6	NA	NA	TGTGCCAGCAGCTTACGTCGAGGGACCGAGCAGTACTTC	CASSLRRGTEQYF
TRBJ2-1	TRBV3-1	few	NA	TGTGCCAGCAGCCGACCGCGGGGCAGTTACTACAATGAGCAGTTCTTC	CASSRPRGSYYNEQFF
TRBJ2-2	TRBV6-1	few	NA	TGTGCCAGCAGTCCCGGGCGAGGGGCCGGGGAGCTGTTTTTT	CASSPGRGAGELFF
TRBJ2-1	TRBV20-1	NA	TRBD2	TGCAGTGCTAGGGCTAGCGGAGCATACAATGAGCAGTTCTTC	CSARASGAYNEQFF
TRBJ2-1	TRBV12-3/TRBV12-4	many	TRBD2	TGTGCCAGCAGTTGGAGACTAGCGGGTTTGCGTGAGCAGTTCTTC	CASSWRLAGLREQFF
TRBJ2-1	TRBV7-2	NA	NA	TGTGCCAGCAGCTTAGTCAATGAGCAGTTCTTC	CASSLVNEQFF
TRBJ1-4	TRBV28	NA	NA	TGTGCCAGCAGTAGCGGTGGTAGTAATGAAAAACTGTTTTTT	CASSSGGSNEKLFF
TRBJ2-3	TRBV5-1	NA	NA	TGCGCCAGCAGCTGGCACCGGGACACCGCCACAGATACGCAGTATTTT	CASSWHRDTATDTQYF
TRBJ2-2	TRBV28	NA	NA	NA	CASSGPTGGWGGAVFF
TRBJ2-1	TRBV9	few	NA	TGTGCCAGCAGCGTAGGGGGGGTGAGACCTGGGAATGAGCAGTTCTTC	CASSVGGVRPGNEQFF
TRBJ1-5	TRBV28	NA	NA	TGTGCCAGCGGAACGGGGGTTGTCGGCAATCAGCCCCAGCATTTT	CASGTGVVGNQPQHF
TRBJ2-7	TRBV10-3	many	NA	TGTGCCATCAGTGATGGGTTAGGGACATCTACCTACGAGCAGTACTTC	CAISDGLGTSTYEQYF
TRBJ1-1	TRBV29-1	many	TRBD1	TGCAGCCCGGGGACAGGGCCGTCTGTGGGAGCTTTCTTT	CSPGTGPSVGAFF
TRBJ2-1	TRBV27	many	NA	TGTGCCAGCAGTTTAGCGATCCAGCTCGGTGAGCAGTTCTTC	CASSLAIQLGEQFF
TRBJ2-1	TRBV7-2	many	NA	TGTGCCAGCAGCTTAGCGTACTCTAGCTGGGGTGAGCAGTTCTTC	CASSLAYSSWGEQFF
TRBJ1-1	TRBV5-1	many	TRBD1	TGCGCCAGCAGCTTCTCCGGGACAGGTGAAGCTTTCTTT	CASSFSGTGEAFF
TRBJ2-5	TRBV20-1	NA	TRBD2	TGCAGTGCTAGAGATCGCACTAGCGGGAGGTTCCAAGAGACCCAGTACTTC	CSARDRTSGRFQETQYF
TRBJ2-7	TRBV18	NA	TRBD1	TGTGCCAGCTCACCATTTCAGGGGACAGGGGCGTACGAGCAGTACTTC	CASSPFQGTGAYEQYF
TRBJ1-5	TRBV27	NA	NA	TGTGCCAGCAGTTTAATAGAGGGGGATCAGCCCCAGCATTTT	CASSLIEGDQPQHF
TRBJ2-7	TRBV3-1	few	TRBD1	TGTGCCAGCAGCCAAGGCCCATCGGCAGGGGGCTACGAGCAGTACTTC	CASSQGPSAGGYEQYF
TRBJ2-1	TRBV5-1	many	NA	TGCGCCAGCAGCTTGTTGGTCGATGGGGGGTTCGGCAATGAGCAGTTCTTC	CASSLLVDGGFGNEQFF
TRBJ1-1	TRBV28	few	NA	TGTGCCAGCAGTTTATACTGGGGAAGGGGCGCTGAAGCTTTCTTT	CASSLYWGRGAEAFF
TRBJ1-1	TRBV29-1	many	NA	TGCAGCGTTGAGACAGTGAGGCGGAACACTGAAGCTTTCTTT	CSVETVRRNTEAFF
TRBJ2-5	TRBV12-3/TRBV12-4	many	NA	TGTGCCAGCAGAAAACGGACAGTCCAAGAGACCCAGTACTTC	CASRKRTVQETQYF
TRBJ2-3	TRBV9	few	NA	TGTGCCAGCAGCGAATCCGGGACAAGGGGCACAGATACGCAGTATTTT	CASSESGTRGTDTQYF
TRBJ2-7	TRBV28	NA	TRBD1	TGTGCCAGCAGCGGGACAGGGGCCCCTCTTGGTCAGTACGAGCAGTACTTC	CASSGTGAPLGQYEQYF
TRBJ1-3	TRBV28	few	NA	TGTGCCAGCAGCCGAAAGGACATTCACTCTGGAAACACCATATATTTT	CASSRKDIHSGNTIYF
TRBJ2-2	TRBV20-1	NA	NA	TGCAGTGCTAGCCCTAACGGGCGGTCTGGCACCGGGGAGCTGTTTTTT	CSASPNGRSGTGELFF
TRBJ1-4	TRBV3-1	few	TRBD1	TGTGCCAGCAGCTCCCGGGACAGGAATGAAAAACTGTTTTTT	CASSSRDRNEKLFF